This T cell receptor (beta chain) stems from a study of blood T cell repertoires in COVID-19. V shed 5 bases and J 0 bases; nucleotides not matched to a gene: 3. CDR1 is LGHDT, CDR2 YNNKEL, per germline (reference sequence). The length of the CDR3 is 15 residues. In the authors' workflow: It was from reference gene primer amplification that nucleated cell counts were estimated. Clones were sequenced by immunoSEQ multiplex PCR, and TCRdb holds only the in-frame ones, with some missing. V and J calls and clone size are copied from that table; D and trimming were computed from the DNA. The table lists around 200,000 clones, approximately 84% of them singletons, with roughly 6.8% in the top ten.

The rearrangement uses TRBV3-1 (or the pseudogene TRBV3-2) and TRBJ2-7; TRBD1 matches at 11 bases. The source material was peripheral blood. This clonotype was obtained from a human donor in a cohort sampled during active COVID-19. CDR3 DNA sequence: TGTGCCAGCAGCGCGGGGACAGGGGGCTCCTACGAGCAGTACTTC. Encoded protein: CASSAGTGGSYEQYF.